This TCR beta chain appears in the sequencing data of a study of Ad26.COV2.S vaccination and SARS-CoV-2 variants. Clones were read by immunoSEQ multiplex PCR, and TCRdb kept only the in-frame ones, dropping some. This table holds some 480,000 clones, approximately 88% found once. This sample's treatment: 19 received Ad26.COV2.S at low or high dose, single or two shots; 5 received placebo; per-sample allocation not given. At day 63 after the first vaccine or placebo injection, samples were drawn. Adults aged 18-55 years in Boston included the donor. An Ad26 vector expressing Wuhan-strain SARS-CoV-2 spike served as the vaccine. The germline gives CDR1 MDHEN, CDR2 SYDVKM. Trimming cost V 6 bases and J 2 bases, with 13 bases left between them. CDR3 size: 14 residues.

This sequence was found in a person between 18 and 65 years old who received the Ad26.COV2.S COVID-19 vaccine or a placebo. This specimen consisted of peripheral blood, obtained in a trial of Ad26.COV2.S vaccine versus placebo. The V call is TRBV28, the J call TRBJ1-1, with unresolved D. The CDR3 DNA sequence: TGTGCCAGCAGCCCCCCCCGGGGAAACACTGAAGCTTTCTTT. Translation gives CASSPPRGNTEAFF.